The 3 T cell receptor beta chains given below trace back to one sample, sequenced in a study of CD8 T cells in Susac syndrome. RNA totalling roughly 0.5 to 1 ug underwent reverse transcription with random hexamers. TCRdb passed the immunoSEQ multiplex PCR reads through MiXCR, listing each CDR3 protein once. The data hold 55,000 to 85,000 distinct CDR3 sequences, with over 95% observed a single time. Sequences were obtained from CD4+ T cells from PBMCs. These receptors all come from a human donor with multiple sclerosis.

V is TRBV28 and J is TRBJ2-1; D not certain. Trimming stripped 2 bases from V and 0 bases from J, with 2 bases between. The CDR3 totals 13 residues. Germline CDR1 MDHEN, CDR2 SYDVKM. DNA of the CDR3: TGTGCCAGCAGTTTACGCTCCTACAATGAGCAGTTCTTC. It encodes CASSLRSYNEQFF.

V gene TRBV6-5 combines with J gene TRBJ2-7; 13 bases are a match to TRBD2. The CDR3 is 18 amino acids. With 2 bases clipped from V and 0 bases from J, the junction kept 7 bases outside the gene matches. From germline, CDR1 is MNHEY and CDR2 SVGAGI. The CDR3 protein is CASSYLRGTSGNSYEQYF. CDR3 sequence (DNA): TGTGCCAGCAGTTACCTGCGGGGGACTAGCGGGAACTCCTACGAGCAGTACTTC.

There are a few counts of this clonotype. CDR3: CASSRGLPGQETQYF. CDR3 bases: TGTGCCAGCAGCCGTGGACTACCCGGCCAAGAGACCCAGTACTTC. This rearrangement joins TRBV3-1 to TRBJ2-5, with a weak D call TRBD2 (6 bases). Germline-derived CDR1 and CDR2 are LGHDT and YNNKEL (reference sequence). V lost 4 bases and J 1 base, leaving 13 bases between the germline ends. The CDR3 is made up of 15 amino acids.